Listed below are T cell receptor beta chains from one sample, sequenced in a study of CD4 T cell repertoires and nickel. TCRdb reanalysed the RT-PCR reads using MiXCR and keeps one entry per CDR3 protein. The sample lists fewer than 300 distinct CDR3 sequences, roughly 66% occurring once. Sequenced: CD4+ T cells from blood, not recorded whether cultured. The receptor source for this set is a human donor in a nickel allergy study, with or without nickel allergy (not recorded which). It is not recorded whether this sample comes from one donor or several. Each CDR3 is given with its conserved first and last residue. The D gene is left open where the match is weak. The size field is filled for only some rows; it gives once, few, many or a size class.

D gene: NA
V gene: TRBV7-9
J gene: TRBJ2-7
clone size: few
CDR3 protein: CASSPRGTDAYEQYF
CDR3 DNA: TGTGCCAGCAGCCCGAGAGGGACTGACGCCTACGAGCAGTACTTC

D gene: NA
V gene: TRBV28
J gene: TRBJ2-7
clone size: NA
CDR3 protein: CASSGLALGFNEQYF
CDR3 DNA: TGTGCCAGCAGTGGGCTAGCTTTGGGTTTTAACGAGCAGTACTTC

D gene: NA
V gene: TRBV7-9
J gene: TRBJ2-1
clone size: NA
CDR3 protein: CASSLGAGFKGEQFF
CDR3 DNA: TGTGCCAGCAGCTTAGGGGCAGGGTTCAAGGGTGAGCAGTTCTTC

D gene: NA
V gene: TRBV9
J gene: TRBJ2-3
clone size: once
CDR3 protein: CASSVVGDYTDTQYF
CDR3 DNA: TGTGCCAGCAGCGTAGTAGGGGATTACACAGATACGCAGTATTTT

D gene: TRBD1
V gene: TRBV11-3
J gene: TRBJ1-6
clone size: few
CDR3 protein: CASSSRTGGNSPLHF
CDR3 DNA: TGTGCCAGCAGCTCCCGGACAGGGGGTAATTCACCCCTCCACTTT

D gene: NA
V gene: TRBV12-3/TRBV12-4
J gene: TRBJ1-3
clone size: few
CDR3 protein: CASSLSYGNTIYF
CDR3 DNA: TGTGCCAGCAGTTTAAGCTACGGAAACACCATATATTTT

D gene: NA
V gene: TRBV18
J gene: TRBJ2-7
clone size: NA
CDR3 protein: CASSFSTYEQYF
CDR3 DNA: TGTGCCAGCTCATTCTCTACCTACGAGCAGTACTTC

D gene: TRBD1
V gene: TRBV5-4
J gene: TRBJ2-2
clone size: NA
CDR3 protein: CASSIYRGSDTGELFF
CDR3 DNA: TGTGCCAGCAGCATCTACAGGGGAAGCGACACCGGGGAGCTGTTTTTT

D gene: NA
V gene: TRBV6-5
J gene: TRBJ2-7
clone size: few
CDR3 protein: CASSYGAAEYEQYF
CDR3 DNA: TGTGCCAGCAGTTACGGGGCAGCAGAATACGAGCAGTACTTC

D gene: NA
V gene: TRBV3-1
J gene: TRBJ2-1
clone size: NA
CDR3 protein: CASSQAGSRGNEQFF
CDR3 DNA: TGTGCCAGCAGCCAAGCCGGCTCGCGAGGAAATGAGCAGTTCTTC

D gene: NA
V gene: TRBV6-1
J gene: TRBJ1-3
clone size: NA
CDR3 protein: CASSRGTASGNTIYF
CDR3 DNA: TGTGCCAGCAGCAGAGGGACGGCCTCTGGAAACACCATATATTTT

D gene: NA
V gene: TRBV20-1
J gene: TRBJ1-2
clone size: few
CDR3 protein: CSAVLGINYGYTF
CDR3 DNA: TGCAGTGCAGTCCTGGGGATAAACTATGGCTACACCTTC